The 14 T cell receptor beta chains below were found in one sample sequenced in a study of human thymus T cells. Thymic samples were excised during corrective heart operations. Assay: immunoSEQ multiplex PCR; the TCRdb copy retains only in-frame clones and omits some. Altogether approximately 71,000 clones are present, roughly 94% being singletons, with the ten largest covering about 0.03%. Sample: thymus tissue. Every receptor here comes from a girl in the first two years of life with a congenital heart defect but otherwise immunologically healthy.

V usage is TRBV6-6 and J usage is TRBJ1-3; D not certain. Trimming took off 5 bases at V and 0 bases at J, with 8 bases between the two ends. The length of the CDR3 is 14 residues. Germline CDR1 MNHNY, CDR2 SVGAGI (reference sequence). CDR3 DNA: TGTGCCAGCAGTACAACCTACTCTGGAAACACCATATATTTT. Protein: CASSTTYSGNTIYF.

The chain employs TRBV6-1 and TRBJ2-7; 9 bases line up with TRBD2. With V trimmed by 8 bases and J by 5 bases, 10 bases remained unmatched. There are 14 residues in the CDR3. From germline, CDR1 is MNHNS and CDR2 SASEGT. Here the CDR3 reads CASDAGGPPNEQYF. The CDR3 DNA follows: TGTGCCAGCGACGCGGGAGGGCCTCCCAACGAGCAGTACTTC.

The chain's CDR3 is CASSRRDNEQYF. In nucleotides, the CDR3 is TGTGCCAGCAGTCGCCGGGACAACGAGCAGTACTTC. The rearrangement uses TRBV5-6 and TRBJ2-7; tentatively, D is TRBD1 (6 bases). V was trimmed by 5 bases and J by 5 bases, leaving 11 bases between them. The CDR3 spans 12 residues. Germline CDR1 SGHDT, CDR2 YYEEEE.

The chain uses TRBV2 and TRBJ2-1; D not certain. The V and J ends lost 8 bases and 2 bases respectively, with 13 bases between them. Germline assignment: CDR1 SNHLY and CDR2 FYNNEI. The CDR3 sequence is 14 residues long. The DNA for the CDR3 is TGTGCCAGCCTAGGGCGAATCCCCTACAATGAGCAGTTCTTC. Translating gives CASLGRIPYNEQFF.

This CDR3 reads CASSLRGRNYGYTF. CDR3 bases: TGTGCCAGCAGCTTGCGCGGCAGGAACTATGGCTACACCTTC. The chain carries TRBV5-8 and TRBJ1-2; unclear D gene. CDR1 SGHTS and CDR2 YDEGEE come from the germline V gene. The CDR3 is made up of 14 amino acids. Between the trimmed V and J ends, which lost 1 base and 2 bases, there was a span of 9 bases.

The CDR3 coding sequence is TGTGCCAGCAGCAAAGAGGGGGTAGTGAACACTGAAGCTTTCTTT. Translating gives CASSKEGVVNTEAFF. The chain uses TRBV21-1 and TRBJ1-1; the DNA was not compared with TRBD1, the D call given in the table. TRBV21-1 is a documented pseudogene. This CDR3 is built from 15 residues.

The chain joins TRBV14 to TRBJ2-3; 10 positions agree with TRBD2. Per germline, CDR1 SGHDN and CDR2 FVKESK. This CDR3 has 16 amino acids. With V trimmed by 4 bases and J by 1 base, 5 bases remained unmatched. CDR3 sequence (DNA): TGTGCCAGCAGCCCTCGGACTAGCGGACGCACAGATACGCAGTATTTT. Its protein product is CASSPRTSGRTDTQYF. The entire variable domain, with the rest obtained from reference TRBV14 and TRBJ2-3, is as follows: EAGVTQFPSHSVIEKGQTVTLRCDPISGHDNLYWYRRVMGKEIKFLLHFVKESKQDESGMPNNRFLAERTGGTYSTLKVQPAELEDSGVYFCASSPRTSGRTDTQYFGPGTRLTVL.

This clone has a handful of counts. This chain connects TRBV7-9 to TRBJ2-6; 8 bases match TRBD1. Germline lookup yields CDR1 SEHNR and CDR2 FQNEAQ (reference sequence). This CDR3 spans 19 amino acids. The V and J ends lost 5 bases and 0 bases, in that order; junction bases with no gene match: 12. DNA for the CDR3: TGTGCCAGCAGCCAAAACCGGGACAGGCGGTACTCTGGGGCCAACGTCCTGACTTTC. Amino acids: CASSQNRDRRYSGANVLTF.

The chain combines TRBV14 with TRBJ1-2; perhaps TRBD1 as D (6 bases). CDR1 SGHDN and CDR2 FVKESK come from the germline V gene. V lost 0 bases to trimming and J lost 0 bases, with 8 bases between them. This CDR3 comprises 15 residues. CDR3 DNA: TGTGCCAGCAGCCAAGAGACAGGACCTAACTATGGCTACACCTTC. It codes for CASSQETGPNYGYTF.

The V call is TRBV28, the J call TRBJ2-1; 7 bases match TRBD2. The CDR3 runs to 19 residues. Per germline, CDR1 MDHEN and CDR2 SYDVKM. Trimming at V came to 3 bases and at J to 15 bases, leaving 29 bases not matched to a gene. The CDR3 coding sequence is TGTGCCAGCAGTTTGGCTCGATCCTTGGAGGGGAGCGGGACTAAAGGAGGGTTCTTC. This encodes CASSLARSLEGSGTKGGFF.

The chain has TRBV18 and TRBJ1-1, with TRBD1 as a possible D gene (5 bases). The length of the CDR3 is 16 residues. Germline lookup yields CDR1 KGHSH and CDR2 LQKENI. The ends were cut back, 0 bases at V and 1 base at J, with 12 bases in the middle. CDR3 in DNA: TGTGCCAGCTCACCACCGGTTGGACACCCGAACACTGAAGCTTTCTTT. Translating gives CASSPPVGHPNTEAFF. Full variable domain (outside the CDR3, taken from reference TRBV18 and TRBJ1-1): NAGVMQNPRHLVRRRGQEARLRCSPMKGHSHVYWYRQLPEEGLKFMVYLQKENIIDESGMPKERFSAEFPKEGPSILRIQQVVRGDSAAYFCASSPPVGHPNTEAFFGQGTRLTVV.

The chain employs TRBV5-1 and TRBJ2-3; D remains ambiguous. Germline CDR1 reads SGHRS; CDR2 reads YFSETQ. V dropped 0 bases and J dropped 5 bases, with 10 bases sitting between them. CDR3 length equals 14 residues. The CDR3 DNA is TGCGCCAGCAGCTTGGACGGTGGGTTAGATACGCAGTATTTT. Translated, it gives CASSLDGGLDTQYF.

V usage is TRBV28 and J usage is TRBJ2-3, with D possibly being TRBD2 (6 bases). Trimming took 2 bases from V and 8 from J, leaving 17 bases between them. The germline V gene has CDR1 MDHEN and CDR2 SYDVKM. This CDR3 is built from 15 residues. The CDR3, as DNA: TGTGCCAGCAGTTTAGCGGGACCCGGTAAGGGTACGCAGTATTTT. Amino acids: CASSLAGPGKGTQYF.

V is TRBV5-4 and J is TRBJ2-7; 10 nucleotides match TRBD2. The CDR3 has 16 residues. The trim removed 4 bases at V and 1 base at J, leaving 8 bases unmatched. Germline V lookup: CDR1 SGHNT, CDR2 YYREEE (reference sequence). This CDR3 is CASSHAASGSSYEQYF. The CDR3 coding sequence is TGTGCCAGCAGCCACGCTGCTAGCGGGAGTTCCTACGAGCAGTACTTC.